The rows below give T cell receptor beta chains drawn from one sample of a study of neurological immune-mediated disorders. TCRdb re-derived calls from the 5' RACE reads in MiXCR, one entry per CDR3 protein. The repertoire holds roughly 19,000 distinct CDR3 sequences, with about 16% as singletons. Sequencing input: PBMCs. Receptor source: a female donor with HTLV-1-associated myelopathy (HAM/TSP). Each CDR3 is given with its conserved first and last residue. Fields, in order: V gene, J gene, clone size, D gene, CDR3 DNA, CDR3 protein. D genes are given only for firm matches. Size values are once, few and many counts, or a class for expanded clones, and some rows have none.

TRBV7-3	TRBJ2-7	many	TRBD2	TGTGCCAGCAGCTTAAGTAGCGGGAGCGGCTACGAGCAGTACTTC	CASSLSSGSGYEQYF
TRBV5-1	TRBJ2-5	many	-	TGCGCCAGCAGCTTGGGGGGCCATGGGTTGGAGACCCAGTACTTC	CASSLGGHGLETQYF
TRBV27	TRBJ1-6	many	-	TGTGCCAGCAGTTGGGACCTCAATTCACCCCTCCACTTT	CASSWDLNSPLHF
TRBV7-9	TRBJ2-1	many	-	TGTGCCAGCAGCTTAGAGGTGGGAGCAAGAGTGAATGAGCAGTTCTTC	CASSLEVGARVNEQFF
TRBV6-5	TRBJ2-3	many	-	TGTGCCAGCAGTTACTCCAGGGGAGACAGCACAGATACGCAGTATTTT	CASSYSRGDSTDTQYF
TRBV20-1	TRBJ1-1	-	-	TGCAGTGCTAGAGGACAGGCGGGAACTGAAGCTTTCTTT	CSARGQAGTEAFF
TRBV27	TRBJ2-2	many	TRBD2	TGTGCTAGCGGGAGGGCCCAGAACACCGGGGAGCTGTTTTTT	CASGRAQNTGELFF
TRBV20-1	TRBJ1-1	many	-	TGCAGGGCCACGGGGGGGGGGGTCGTGAACACTGAAGCTTTCTTT	CRATGGGVVNTEAFF
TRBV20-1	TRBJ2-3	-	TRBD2	TGCAGTGCTAGGAAAGCGGGGGTTGCTCGTAGAGATACGCAGTATTTT	CSARKAGVARRDTQYF
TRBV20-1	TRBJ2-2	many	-	TGCAGTGCTAGGGATAGCGGGAACACCGGGGAGCTGTTTTTT	CSARDSGNTGELFF
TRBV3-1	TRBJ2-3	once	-	TGTGCCAGCACCGGGACGGAACTTAGCACAGATACGCAGTATTTT	CASTGTELSTDTQYF
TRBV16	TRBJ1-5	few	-	TGTGCCAGCAGCCAATCGGGAGGGAATCAGCCCCAGCATTTT	CASSQSGGNQPQHF
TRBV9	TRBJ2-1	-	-	TGTGCCAGCAGCCCCAGTCCAGCGGCTCAGAATGAGCAGTTCTTC	CASSPSPAAQNEQFF
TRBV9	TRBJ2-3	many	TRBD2	TGTGCCAGCAGCGTAGGCCTAGCGGGAACTAGCACAGATACGCAGTATTTT	CASSVGLAGTSTDTQYF
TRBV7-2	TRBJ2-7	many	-	TGTGCCAGCAGCTTACCTGGAGCAGGGGTAGGTCTCGAGCAGTACTTC	CASSLPGAGVGLEQYF
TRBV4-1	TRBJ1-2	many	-	TGCGCCAGCAGCCAAGAGCAGGCTTCTAACTATGGCTACACCTTC	CASSQEQASNYGYTF
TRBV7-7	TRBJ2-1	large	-	TGTGCTAGCAGCTCAGGGCTCAGCTCCTACAATGAGCAGTTCTTC	CASSSGLSSYNEQFF